The rows below give T cell receptor beta chains drawn from one sample of a study of T-cell reconstitution after alpha-beta-depleted transplantation in children. One entry per CDR3 protein, called by TCRdb with MiXCR from the PCR reads. The table records 250,000 to 350,000 distinct CDR3 sequences, 9.5% to 10% of them present only once. The starting material was PBMCs from the stem cell graft donor, obtained from the stem cell graft. The receptors stem from a human donor who donated a stem cell graft to a child with SCID. The CDR3 runs from the conserved cysteine through the conserved F or W. Fields, in order: V gene, clone size, D gene, J gene, CDR3 length, CDR3 protein, CDR3 DNA. A D gene is named only where the DNA matches it firmly. Size values are once, few and many counts, or a class for expanded clones, and some rows have none.

V: TRBV12-3/TRBV12-4; size: .; D: .; J: TRBJ1-3; length: 14; CDR3: CASSLQVSGNTIYF; DNA: TGTGCCAGCAGTTTACAAGTCTCTGGAAACACCATATATTTT
V: TRBV14; size: many; D: .; J: TRBJ1-1; length: 12; CDR3: CASSQAGAEAFF; DNA: TGTGCCAGCAGCCAGGCCGGGGCTGAAGCTTTCTTT
V: TRBV6-5; size: .; D: .; J: TRBJ2-3; length: 12; CDR3: CASSPLRGTQYF; DNA: TGTGCCAGCAGTCCCCTCCGTGGGACGCAGTATTTT
V: TRBV12-3/TRBV12-4; size: once; D: .; J: TRBJ2-1; length: 12; CDR3: CATTGNPNEQFF; DNA: TGTGCCACCACAGGGAATCCCAATGAGCAGTTCTTC
V: TRBV20-1; size: few; D: .; J: TRBJ2-7; length: 15; CDR3: CSARDRRTYTYEQYF; DNA: TGCAGTGCTAGAGATCGTCGGACTTATACCTACGAGCAGTACTTC
V: TRBV12-3/TRBV12-4; size: many; D: .; J: TRBJ2-5; length: 11; CDR3: CASSFLETQYF; DNA: TGTGCCAGCAGTTTTCTGGAGACCCAGTACTTC
V: TRBV18; size: few; D: .; J: TRBJ2-6; length: 15; CDR3: CASSPGSGGANVLTF; DNA: TGTGCCAGCTCACCAGGGTCCGGTGGGGCCAACGTCCTGACTTTC
V: TRBV7-6; size: .; D: .; J: TRBJ1-1; length: 14; CDR3: CASSLDGTYTEAFF; DNA: TGTGCCAGCAGCTTAGACGGGACTTACACTGAAGCTTTCTTT
V: TRBV21-1; size: few; D: .; J: TRBJ1-1; length: 13; CDR3: CASTVSDRVGAFF; DNA: TGTGCCAGCACCGTATCTGACAGGGTTGGGGCTTTCTTT
V: TRBV12-3/TRBV12-4; size: .; D: .; J: TRBJ2-1; length: 13; CDR3: CASSLVHPNEQFF; DNA: TGTGCCAGCAGTTTAGTCCATCCCAATGAGCAGTTCTTC
V: TRBV20-1; size: .; D: TRBD2; J: TRBJ2-7; length: 15; CDR3: CSARDVTSGPYEQYF; DNA: TGCAGTGCTAGAGATGTAACTAGCGGTCCCTACGAGCAGTACTTC
V: TRBV12-3/TRBV12-4; size: .; D: .; J: TRBJ2-3; length: 13; CDR3: CASRARVADTQYF; DNA: TGTGCCAGCAGGGCCAGGGTGGCAGATACGCAGTATTTT
V: TRBV7-3; size: few; D: .; J: TRBJ2-2; length: 15; CDR3: CASSPTGGGTGELFF; DNA: TGTGCCAGCAGCCCTACAGGGGGAGGGACCGGGGAGCTGTTTTTT
V: TRBV14; size: .; D: TRBD1; J: TRBJ2-7; length: 15; CDR3: CASSRPGQGRWEQYF; DNA: TGTGCCAGCAGCCGTCCGGGACAGGGGAGGTGGGAGCAGTACTTC
V: TRBV5-1; size: .; D: TRBD2; J: TRBJ2-1; length: 19; CDR3: CASSPANLFGGGSYNEQFF; DNA: TGCGCCAGCAGCCCGGCTAATCTGTTCGGGGGGGGCTCCTACAATGAGCAGTTCTTC
V: TRBV3-1; size: few; D: TRBD2; J: TRBJ2-7; length: 17; CDR3: CASSQDLRIAGVYEQYF; DNA: TGTGCCAGCAGCCAAGATCTTCGAATAGCGGGGGTCTACGAGCAGTACTTC
V: TRBV11-2; size: .; D: TRBD2; J: TRBJ2-3; length: 14; CDR3: CASSRTSGEDTQYF; DNA: TGTGCCAGCAGCCGGACTAGCGGGGAAGATACGCAGTATTTT
V: TRBV21-1; size: few; D: .; J: TRBJ1-2; length: 15; CDR3: CASSKIRTANYGYTF; DNA: TGTGCCAGCAGCAAAATTCGGACTGCTAACTATGGCTACACCTTC
V: TRBV4-1; size: few; D: TRBD2; J: TRBJ2-7; length: 16; CDR3: CASSHDAGGATYEQYF; DNA: TGCGCCAGCAGCCACGATGCGGGGGGCGCTACCTACGAGCAGTACTTC
V: TRBV2; size: few; D: .; J: TRBJ1-6; length: 14; CDR3: CASRPRASNSPLHF; DNA: TGTGCCAGCCGCCCCCGGGCCTCGAATTCACCCCTCCACTTT
V: TRBV24-1; size: few; D: .; J: TRBJ2-1; length: 11; CDR3: CATSVGNEQFF; DNA: TGTGCCACCAGTGTGGGAAATGAGCAGTTCTTC
V: TRBV7-2; size: few; D: TRBD1; J: TRBJ2-3; length: 17; CDR3: CASSYRTGNPFTDTQYF; DNA: TGTGCCAGCAGCTACCGGACAGGGAACCCTTTCACAGATACGCAGTATTTT
V: TRBV2; size: few; D: TRBD2; J: TRBJ2-7; length: 15; CDR3: CASSFGASGSYEQYF; DNA: TGTGCCAGCAGTTTCGGGGCTAGCGGCTCCTACGAGCAGTACTTC
V: TRBV20-1; size: few; D: .; J: TRBJ2-3; length: 13; CDR3: CSAIGVGTDTQYF; DNA: TGCAGTGCTATCGGGGTCGGCACAGATACGCAGTATTTT
V: TRBV18; size: few; D: .; J: TRBJ2-7; length: 12; CDR3: CASSPGAHEQYF; DNA: TGTGCCAGCTCACCAGGGGCCCACGAGCAGTACTTC